Sequencing of this T cell receptor (beta chain) was carried out in a study of T cells in Graves' hyperthyroidism and ophthalmopathy. Regarding the study as a whole: In blood, most of the thyroid clonotypes expanded above 0.001 were also present. The model's output predicted ophthalmopathy at a median of roughly 6.9 months prior to onset.

V lost 1 base, J lost 3 bases, and 5 bases stayed unmatched. CDR1 and CDR2 from the germline V gene are MGHRA and YSYEKL. The CDR3 spans 15 residues. In its sample, this clonotype was seen a few times. Its antigen is unknown. The TCR beta CDR3 regions underwent amplification using RNA transcripts as the source. HTBI primers were the set used in a first-round RT-PCR of the TCR CDR3. TCRdb independently ran MiXCR on the multiplex PCR reads; one entry per CDR3 protein. The repertoire has about 840,000 distinct CDR3 sequences, more than 30% of them found once; the top ten carry around 10%. This rearrangement joins TRBV4-1 to TRBJ2-7; 8 positions match TRBD1. The sequence was collected from a man younger than 35 with Graves' hyperthyroidism. Sequenced: blood. CDR3 sequence (DNA): TGCGCCAGCAGCCAAGGACCGGGACAGGTCTACGAGCAGTACTTC. Amino acids: CASSQGPGQVYEQYF.